A single sample is the source of the 18 T cell receptor beta chains below, sequenced in a study of blood T cell repertoires in COVID-19. Libraries were prepared by immunoSEQ multiplex PCR; TCRdb keeps only in-frame clonotypes and omits some of them. This table has hundreds of thousands of clones, around 85% appearing once. The sample was PBMCs or T cells enriched from blood (not recorded which). The receptor set was obtained from a woman aged 45-65 years with acute COVID-19.

This clone was seen a handful of times. V gene TRBV27 combines with J gene TRBJ2-4, with 9 bases matching TRBD2. This CDR3 comprises 15 residues. The germline gives CDR1 MNHEY, CDR2 SMNVEV (reference sequence). V shed 3 bases and J 7 bases; nucleotides not matched to a gene: 7. CDR3 bases: TGTGCCAGCAGTTTCCGCGGGGGGGCGAGGAACATTCAGTACTTC. It yields the protein CASSFRGGARNIQYF.

The chain employs TRBV20-1 and TRBJ1-1; no clear D gene. V was shortened by 6 bases and J by 3 bases, with 5 bases between the two germline ends. Germline CDR1 is DFQATT and CDR2 is SNEGSKA (reference sequence). The CDR3 consists of 10 residues. The CDR3 loop is CSAGDTEAFF. DNA of the CDR3: TGCAGTGCGGGAGACACTGAAGCTTTCTTT.

J is TRBJ2-2 and V is TRBV7-6; D is unclear. The CDR3 has 14 amino acids. Germline CDR1 and CDR2: SGHVS and FNYEAQ. V lost 2 bases to trimming and J lost 0 bases, with 4 bases between them. The CDR3 sequence: CASSLPANTGELFF. As DNA, the CDR3 is TGTGCCAGCAGCTTACCAGCGAACACCGGGGAGCTGTTTTTT.

The gene calls are TRBV19 and TRBJ1-2; tentatively, D is TRBD1 (5 bases). CDR3 length: 13 amino acids. The germline CDR1 and CDR2 sequences are LNHDA and SQIVND (reference sequence). The V end lost 7 bases, the J end lost 4 bases, and 13 bases lay between the germline ends. For the CDR3, the DNA is TGTGCCAGTATACCCCATGACAGCTATGGCTACACCTTC. It encodes CASIPHDSYGYTF.

The chain is built from TRBV19 and TRBJ2-5; D possibly corresponds to TRBD1 (5 bases). This CDR3 region has 15 residues. Between the trimmed V and J ends, which lost 3 bases and 5 bases, there was a span of 16 bases. Germline V gene data show CDR1 as LNHDA and CDR2 as SQIVND (reference sequence). The DNA of the CDR3 is TGTGCCAGTAGTATTGAGACAGACCAGAGGGAGACCCAGTACTTC. Translated: CASSIETDQRETQYF.

This clone was seen a few times. The chain recombines TRBV6-5 with TRBJ1-2; perhaps TRBD1 as D (5 bases). The CDR3 is 13 residues long. Trimming removed 5 bases from V and 5 bases from J, with 12 bases in between. Germline CDR1 and CDR2: MNHEY and SVGAGI. CDR3 in DNA: TGTGCCAGCAGTAACCCCCCAGGGTATGGCTACACCTTC. Protein: CASSNPPGYGYTF.

V gene TRBV5-1 combines with J gene TRBJ1-1; 9 positions agree with TRBD1. This CDR3 has 16 amino acids. V dropped 4 bases and J dropped 0; count of bases not matched to a gene: 7. Per germline, CDR1 SGHRS and CDR2 YFSETQ. The DNA of the CDR3 is TGCGCCAGCAGCCCACCGGGACAGGGCCTGAACACTGAAGCTTTCTTT. It is translated as CASSPPGQGLNTEAFF.

V gene TRBV9 combines with J gene TRBJ1-3; D call uncertain. CDR1 is SGDLS, CDR2 YYNGEE, per germline. V was pared by 0 bases and J by 4 bases, with 14 bases between. CDR3 size: 16 residues. The CDR3 DNA reads as TGTGCCAGCAGCGTAGGGACTCCCGAAATCGGAAACACCATATATTTT. Amino acid sequence: CASSVGTPEIGNTIYF.

The V call is TRBV9, the J call TRBJ1-1, with no clear D. CDR3 length equals 13 residues. Germline-derived CDR1 and CDR2 are SGDLS and YYNGEE. Trimming cost V 4 bases and J 3 bases, with 10 bases left between them. The CDR3 DNA follows: TGTGCCAGCAGCCCCCGACAAGACACTGAAGCTTTCTTT. This encodes CASSPRQDTEAFF. The full variable domain, completed using reference TRBV9 and TRBJ1-1, is DSGVTQTPKHLITATGQRVTLRCSPRSGDLSVYWYQQSLDQGLQFLIQYYNGEERAKGNILERFSAQQFPDLHSELNLSSLELGDSALYFCASSPRQDTEAFFGQGTRLTVV.

The gene calls are TRBV10-1 and TRBJ2-1, with 9 bases that match TRBD2. This CDR3 spans 16 amino acids. The V and J ends lost 6 bases and 6 bases, in that order; junction bases with no gene match: 12. CDR1 is WNHNN, CDR2 SYGVQD, per germline (reference sequence). CDR3 sequence (DNA): TGCGCCAGCAGCGGATGGGGTAGCGGGGGTCCCAATGAGCAGTTCTTC. This gives the protein CASSGWGSGGPNEQFF.

This chain uses TRBV10-3 with TRBJ2-7; TRBD1 matches at 9 bases. The CDR3 has 13 amino acids. The germline gives CDR1 ENHRY, CDR2 SYGVKD. V gave up 11 bases and J gave up 6 bases; unmatched junction bases: 11. CDR3 loop: CAQGDRADGEQYF. Written as DNA, the CDR3 is TGTGCCCAGGGGGACAGGGCTGATGGCGAGCAGTACTTC.

This sequence joins TRBV14 and TRBJ1-6; D is perhaps TRBD1 (5 bases). Trimming took 0 bases from V and 0 from J, leaving 12 bases between them. Germline values: CDR1 SGHDN, CDR2 FVKESK. This CDR3 spans 18 amino acids. CDR3 residues: CASSQDPNRLSYNSPLHF. The CDR3 DNA is TGTGCCAGCAGCCAAGATCCTAACAGGCTCTCCTATAATTCACCCCTCCACTTT. Supplemented by reference TRBV14 and TRBJ1-6, the full variable domain reads EAGVTQFPSHSVIEKGQTVTLRCDPISGHDNLYWYRRVMGKEIKFLLHFVKESKQDESGMPNNRFLAERTGGTYSTLKVQPAELEDSGVYFCASSQDPNRLSYNSPLHFGNGTRLTVT.

The chain is built from TRBV4-3 and TRBJ2-1; 8 positions match TRBD2. Per the germline V gene, CDR1 is LGHNA and CDR2 is YSLEER. The CDR3 loop spans 16 amino acids. The V and J ends lost 1 base and 4 bases, in that order; junction bases with no gene match: 6. CDR3 nucleotide sequence: TGCGCCAGCAGCCAAGGATTCGGGGGGGATTACAATGAGCAGTTCTTC. Translating it yields CASSQGFGGDYNEQFF.

The chain combines TRBV3-1 (or the pseudogene TRBV3-2) with TRBJ1-1; 11 positions match TRBD1. CDR1 is LGHDT, CDR2 YNNKEL, per germline (reference sequence). This CDR3 contains 17 residues. V gave up 1 base and J gave up 0 bases; unmatched junction bases: 4. The CDR3, as DNA: TGTGCCAGCAGCCAAGCCGGGACAGGGGGGATGAACACTGAAGCTTTCTTT. This gives the protein CASSQAGTGGMNTEAFF.

The rearrangement joins TRBV30 to TRBJ2-3, with D possibly matching TRBD2 (6 bases). Trimming removed 2 bases at V and 8 bases at J, with 11 bases between. Germline CDR1 is GTSNPN and CDR2 is SVGIG (reference sequence). The CDR3 extends over 12 amino acids. CDR3: CAWSRQGGTQYF. The CDR3 DNA is TGTGCCTGGAGTAGGCAGGGAGGTACGCAGTATTTT.

This sequence joins TRBV19 and TRBJ1-1; 7 nucleotides line up with TRBD1. V gave up 4 bases and J gave up 0 bases; unmatched junction bases: 5. CDR1 and CDR2 from the germline V gene are LNHDA and SQIVND (reference sequence). CDR3 length equals 15 residues. The CDR3 protein is CASSRGDSMNTEAFF. In DNA, the CDR3 is TGTGCCAGTAGTAGGGGGGACAGCATGAACACTGAAGCTTTCTTT. Supplemented by reference TRBV19 and TRBJ1-1, the full variable domain reads DGGITQSPKYLFRKEGQNVTLSCEQNLNHDAMYWYRQDPGQGLRLIYYSQIVNDFQKGDIAEGYSVSREKKESFPLTVTSAQKNPTAFYLCASSRGDSMNTEAFFGQGTRLTVV.

Notes on this clone: The same CDR3 arises from other DNA sequences in this sample as well. The V call is TRBV5-1, the J call TRBJ1-1; tentative D call: TRBD1 (5 bases). The CDR3 runs 12 residues. V was shortened by 2 bases and J by 5 bases, with 7 bases between the two germline ends. Germline V gene sequence: CDR1 SGHRS, CDR2 YFSETQ. The DNA for the CDR3 is TGCGCCAGCAGCTTCGGGGGAACTGAAGCTTTCTTT. The encoded protein is CASSFGGTEAFF. The full variable domain, rest sourced from reference TRBV5-1 and TRBJ1-1, is KAGVTQTPRYLIKTRGQQVTLSCSPISGHRSVSWYQQTPGQGLQFLFEYFSETQRNKGNFPGRFSGRQFSNSRSEMNVSTLELGDSALYLCASSFGGTEAFFGQGTRLTVV.

The chain combines TRBV6-2 or TRBV6-3 with TRBJ2-1; the match to TRBD2 covers 13 bases. Germline CDR1 reads MNHEY; CDR2 reads SVGEGT. The CDR3 length is 19 residues. V was pared by 2 bases and J by 2 bases, with 9 bases of the junction left unmatched. The CDR3 is CASSYLNPGTSGAYNEQFF. CDR3 DNA: TGTGCCAGCAGTTACCTGAACCCGGGGACTAGCGGGGCCTACAATGAGCAGTTCTTC.